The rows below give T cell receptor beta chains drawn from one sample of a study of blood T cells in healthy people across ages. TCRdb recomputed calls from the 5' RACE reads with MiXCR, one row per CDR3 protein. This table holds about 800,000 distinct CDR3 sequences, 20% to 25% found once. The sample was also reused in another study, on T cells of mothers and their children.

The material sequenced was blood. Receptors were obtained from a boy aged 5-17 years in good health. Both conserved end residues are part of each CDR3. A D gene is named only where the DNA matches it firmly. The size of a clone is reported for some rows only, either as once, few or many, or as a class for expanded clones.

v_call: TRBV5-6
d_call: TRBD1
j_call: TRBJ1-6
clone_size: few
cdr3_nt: TGTGCCAGCAGCCTCCGACGAACTGGACAGGGAAATTCACCCCTCCACTTT
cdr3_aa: CASSLRRTGQGNSPLHF

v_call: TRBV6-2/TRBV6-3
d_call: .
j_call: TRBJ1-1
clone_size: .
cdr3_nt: TGTGCCAGCAGTTACTCGTTTGGGTCAGGCTTCACTGAAGCTTTCTTT
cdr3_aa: CASSYSFGSGFTEAFF

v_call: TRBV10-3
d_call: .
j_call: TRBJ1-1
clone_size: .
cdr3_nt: TGTGCCATCAGTGAACTTCGCACAGGAGCATGGAACACTGAAGCTTTCTTT
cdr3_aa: CAISELRTGAWNTEAFF

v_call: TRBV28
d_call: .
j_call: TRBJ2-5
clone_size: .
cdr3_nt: TGTGCCAGCAGTTTTAGGGGGTGGGCCCGGGAGACCCAGTACTTC
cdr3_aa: CASSFRGWARETQYF

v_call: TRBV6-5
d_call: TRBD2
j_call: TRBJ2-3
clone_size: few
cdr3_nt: TGTGCCAGCAGTGACCGTAGCGGGAGAAGCACAGATACGCAGTATTTT
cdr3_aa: CASSDRSGRSTDTQYF

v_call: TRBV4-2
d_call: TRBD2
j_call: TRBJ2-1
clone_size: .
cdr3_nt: TGTGCCAGCAGCCAAGGGACGCTAGCGGGAGTGGGTGAGCAGTTCTTC
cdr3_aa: CASSQGTLAGVGEQFF

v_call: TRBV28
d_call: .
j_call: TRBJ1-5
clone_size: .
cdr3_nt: TGTGCCAGCAGGGGACTGGACATCATAGGCAATCAGCCCCAGCATTTT
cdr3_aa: CASRGLDIIGNQPQHF

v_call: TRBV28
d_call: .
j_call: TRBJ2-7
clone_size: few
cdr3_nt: TGTGCCAGCAGCCTTACAGGGAGGTTGACCTACGAGCAGTACTTC
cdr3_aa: CASSLTGRLTYEQYF

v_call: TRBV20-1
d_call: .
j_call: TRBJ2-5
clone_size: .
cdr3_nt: TGCAGTGCCGACGGGGGCAGCGGAGAGACCCAGTACTTC
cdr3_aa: CSADGGSGETQYF

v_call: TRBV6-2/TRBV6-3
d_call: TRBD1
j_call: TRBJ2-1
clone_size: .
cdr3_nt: TGTGCCAGCAGCGGTACTCGGACAGGTATCTACAATGAGCAGTTCTTC
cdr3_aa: CASSGTRTGIYNEQFF